This passage covers 21 T cell receptor beta chains from one sample sequenced in a study of T cells after posttransplantation cyclophosphamide. The table came from immunoSEQ multiplex PCR; TCRdb's copy has only in-frame clones and leaves some out. The repertoire consists of about 39,000 clones, none detected only once. The sequenced sample consisted of PBMCs. The receptors were gathered from a woman between 50 and 59 years old in good health and a related stem cell transplant donor.

This clone was recorded many times. The chain links TRBV28 to TRBJ1-1; 9 nucleotides line up with TRBD1. There are 17 residues in the CDR3. Trimming at V came to 8 bases and at J to 0 bases, leaving 13 bases not matched to a gene. CDR1 MDHEN and CDR2 SYDVKM come from the germline V gene. The DNA of the CDR3 is TGTGCCAGCCCACCCCTCCGGGACAGGGTCATGAACACTGAAGCTTTCTTT. Translated: CASPPLRDRVMNTEAFF.

This clone was counted many times. The gene calls are TRBV5-1 and TRBJ2-6; TRBD1 matches at 9 bases. V dropped 2 bases and J dropped 3; count of bases not matched to a gene: 9. The germline CDR1 and CDR2 sequences are SGHRS and YFSETQ. The CDR3 has 18 residues. The CDR3 loop is CASSFFGDRVFGANVLTF. For the CDR3, the DNA is TGCGCCAGCAGCTTCTTCGGGGACAGGGTCTTTGGGGCCAACGTCCTGACTTTC.

This clone was observed at least ten times. The rearrangement links TRBV4-2 to TRBJ2-6; 8 nucleotides align to TRBD2. The junction had 2 bases not matched to a gene; V was cut back by 4 bases and J by 0 bases. This CDR3 is 16 amino acids long. Germline CDR1 is LGHNA and CDR2 is YNFKEQ. The CDR3 is CASSRGGSSGANVLTF. DNA of the CDR3: TGTGCCAGCAGCCGCGGGGGGAGCTCTGGGGCCAACGTCCTGACTTTC.

This clone has just a few counts. The V and J genes are TRBV6-1 and TRBJ1-2; possibly TRBD1 for D (5 bases). There are 12 residues in the CDR3. The germline V gene has CDR1 MNHNS and CDR2 SASEGT. Trimming stripped 9 bases from V and 3 bases from J, with 11 bases between. The CDR3 DNA sequence: TGTGCCAGTGGGGGGGGGTACTATGGCTACACCTTC. Translation: CASGGGYYGYTF.

This clone was counted many times. This chain connects TRBV18 to TRBJ1-3; D call uncertain. The germline CDR1 and CDR2 sequences are KGHSH and LQKENI. CDR3 length: 14 amino acids. V dropped 3 bases and J dropped 0 bases, with 6 bases sitting between them. The CDR3 sequence is CASSPSGSGNTIYF. The CDR3 DNA reads TGTGCCAGCTCACCCTCGGGCTCTGGAAACACCATATATTTT.

Ten or more counts support this clone. This sequence joins TRBV6-5 and TRBJ1-3, with a weak D call TRBD1 (6 bases). V shed 2 bases and J shed 11 bases, with 7 bases lying between them. Per the germline V gene, CDR1 is MNHEY and CDR2 is SVGAGI. The CDR3 runs to 11 residues. The CDR3 is CASSYEGAIYF. For the CDR3, the DNA is TGTGCCAGCAGTTACGAGGGGGCCATATATTTT.

There are many counts of this clone. This rearrangement joins TRBV28 to TRBJ1-2, with 11 bases that match TRBD1. Germline-derived CDR1 and CDR2 are MDHEN and SYDVKM. The CDR3 consists of 15 residues. Losses at the gene ends were 2 bases for V and 4 bases for J; bases not matched to a gene: 3. As DNA, the CDR3 is TGTGCCAGCAGTTTACGGACAGGGGGCTTCTATGGCTACACCTTC. Translated: CASSLRTGGFYGYTF.

The sample holds many counts of this clone. This rearrangement joins TRBV9 to TRBJ2-1; 11 bases fit TRBD2. Germline CDR1 is SGDLS and CDR2 is YYNGEE. Germline trimming cut 4 bases from V and 8 bases from J; bases unmatched to any gene: 8. The CDR3 is 15 residues long. The CDR3 nucleotides read TGTGCCAGCAGCCCGCGACTAGCGGGGTTCGATGAGCAGTTCTTC. Protein product: CASSPRLAGFDEQFF.

This clone was detected many times. The V call is TRBV6-6, the J call TRBJ1-2, with D unresolved. This CDR3 has 11 amino acids. Germline CDR1 is MNHNY and CDR2 is SVGAGI (reference sequence). The V gene lost 8 bases and the J gene lost 8 bases, with 12 bases spanning the gap. The chain's CDR3 is CASLSSGGYTF. The CDR3 DNA sequence: TGTGCCAGCCTCTCATCGGGGGGCTACACCTTC.

This clone came up many times. The gene calls are TRBV15 and TRBJ1-5, with TRBD1 matching over 8 bases. V shed 5 bases and J 4 bases; nucleotides not matched to a gene: 7. This CDR3 is built from 15 residues. The germline V gene has CDR1 LNHNV and CDR2 YYDKDF (reference sequence). The CDR3 region is CATSDGQGRNQPQHF. The CDR3 nucleotides are TGTGCCACCAGCGATGGACAGGGACGGAATCAGCCCCAGCATTTT.

This clone has at least ten counts. The V call is TRBV2, the J call TRBJ1-2, with TRBD1 identical over 10 bases. The CDR3 runs 13 residues. The germline gives CDR1 SNHLY, CDR2 FYNNEI. After removal of 4 bases from V and 5 bases from J, the junction contained 1 base not matched to a gene. In DNA, the CDR3 is TGTGCCAGCAGTGGGGGACAGGGGTATGGCTACACCTTC. It is translated as CASSGGQGYGYTF. Full variable domain (outside the CDR3, taken from reference TRBV2 and TRBJ1-2): EPEVTQTPSHQVTQMGQEVILRCVPISNHLYFYWYRQILGQKVEFLVSFYNNEISEKSEIFDDQFSVERPDGSNFTLKIRSTKLEDSAMYFCASSGGQGYGYTFGSGTRLTVV.

This clone came up many times. The V and J genes are TRBV6-5 and TRBJ1-2; TRBD1 agrees at 7 bases. This CDR3 region has 14 residues. V shed 2 bases and J 2 bases; nucleotides not matched to a gene: 2. Per the germline V gene, CDR1 is MNHEY and CDR2 is SVGAGI. Written as DNA, the CDR3 is TGTGCCAGCAGTTACCAGGGACAGAACTATGGCTACACCTTC. Translation: CASSYQGQNYGYTF.

This clone was counted only a few times. The gene calls are TRBV7-8 and TRBJ2-5; D perhaps matches TRBD2 (6 bases). The CDR3 is 16 amino acids. Trimming pared 1 base from V and 11 bases from J, leaving 23 bases between. Per the germline V gene, CDR1 is SGHVS and CDR2 is FQNEAQ. CDR3 sequence: CASSLGPGSRGLEQYF. For the CDR3, the DNA is TGTGCCAGCAGCTTAGGGCCAGGGTCGCGGGGATTGGAGCAGTACTTC.

CDR3 bases: TGTGCCAGCAGTGTCTCCGGGACACCAACCGAAAAACTGTTTTTT. It yields the protein CASSVSGTPTEKLFF. The rearrangement links TRBV28 to TRBJ1-4, with a tentative D call TRBD1 (6 bases). V lost 5 bases, J lost 8 bases, and 18 bases lay in between. The CDR3 is made up of 15 amino acids. Per the germline V gene, CDR1 is MDHEN and CDR2 is SYDVKM.

This clone came up many times. The CDR3 DNA reads TGCGCCAGCAGCGACAGGAGCTATGGCTACACCTTC. Translating it yields CASSDRSYGYTF. The genes are TRBV4-1 and TRBJ1-2; possibly TRBD1 for D (6 bases). Germline CDR1 and CDR2: MGHRA and YSYEKL. The CDR3 totals 12 residues. V lost 5 bases and J 4 bases, leaving 8 bases between the germline ends.

This clone appeared many times. The chain is built from TRBV28 and TRBJ1-4, with D tentatively TRBD1 (5 bases). Germline CDR1 is MDHEN and CDR2 is SYDVKM. This CDR3 spans 11 amino acids. Trimming shortened V by 6 bases and J by 12 bases, and 11 bases separated the two germline ends. The chain's CDR3 is CASRSWGELFF. In DNA form, the CDR3 reads TGTGCCAGCAGGAGCTGGGGGGAACTGTTTTTT.

In its sample, this clone was seen many times. The rearrangement joins TRBV29-1 to TRBJ1-2; perhaps TRBD1 as D (5 bases). V was clipped by 4 bases and J by 6 bases, with 12 bases between them. The CDR3 loop spans 12 amino acids. Per the germline V gene, CDR1 is SQVTM and CDR2 is ANQGSEA. CDR3 sequence: CSVGGDLDGYTF. CDR3 coding DNA: TGCAGCGTTGGGGGGGATCTCGATGGCTACACCTTC.

In its sample, this clone was seen many times. In nucleotides, the CDR3 is TGTGCCAGTAGACCAGGGACAGGGTATTCCACCGGGGAGCTGTTTTTT. This codes for CASRPGTGYSTGELFF. The J gene is TRBJ2-2, the V gene TRBV19; 9 bases map to TRBD1. The CDR3 covers 16 residues. Germline V CDR1 and CDR2: LNHDA, SQIVND (reference sequence). V gave up 6 bases and J gave up 4 bases; unmatched junction bases: 9.

This clone was recorded at least ten times. This chain uses TRBV29-1 with TRBJ1-1; 9 nucleotides align to TRBD1. CDR3 length: 14 residues. The germline V gene encodes CDR1 SQVTM and CDR2 ANQGSEA. V trimming: 6 bases; J trimming: 3 bases; junction bases outside the gene matches: 8. The CDR3 spells CSVIQGALDTEAFF. The CDR3 DNA reads as TGCAGCGTAATACAGGGGGCGCTCGACACTGAAGCTTTCTTT.

This clone was detected only a few times. The genes are TRBV25-1 and TRBJ2-4; 7 positions agree with TRBD2. Germline V lookup: CDR1 MGHDK, CDR2 SYGVNS. This CDR3 region has 13 residues. V shed 2 bases, J shed 7 bases, and the junction held 2 bases outside the gene matches. The CDR3 bases are TGTGCCAGCAGTGAACCCGGGAGGAACATTCAGTACTTC. Its protein product is CASSEPGRNIQYF.

This clone has just a few counts. The CDR3 sequence is CASSFSTGTDTQYF. CDR3 sequence (DNA): TGTGCCAGCAGCTTCTCAACAGGGACCGATACGCAGTATTTT. The rearrangement uses TRBV7-9 and TRBJ2-3, with a tentative D call TRBD1 (6 bases). The CDR3 consists of 14 residues. V lost 3 bases to trimming and J lost 6 bases, with 13 bases between them. Germline V gene data show CDR1 as SEHNR and CDR2 as FQNEAQ (reference sequence).